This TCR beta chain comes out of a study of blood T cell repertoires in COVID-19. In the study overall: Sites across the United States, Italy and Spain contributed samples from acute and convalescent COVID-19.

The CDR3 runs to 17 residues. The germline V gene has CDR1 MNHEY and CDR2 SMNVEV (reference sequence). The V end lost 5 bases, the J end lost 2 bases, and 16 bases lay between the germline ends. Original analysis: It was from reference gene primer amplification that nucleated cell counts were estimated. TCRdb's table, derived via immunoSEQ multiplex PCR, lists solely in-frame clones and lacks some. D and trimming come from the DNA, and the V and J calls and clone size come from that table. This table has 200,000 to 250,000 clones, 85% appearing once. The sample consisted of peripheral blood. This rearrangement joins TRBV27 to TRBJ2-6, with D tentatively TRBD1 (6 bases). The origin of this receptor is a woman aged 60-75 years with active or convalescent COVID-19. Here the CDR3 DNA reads TGTGCCAGCAGTCACCTCAGGGGAAGTGCTGGGGCCAACGTCCTGACTTTC. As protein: CASSHLRGSAGANVLTF.